This TCR beta chain was profiled in a study of T cell responses to AZD1222 COVID-19 vaccine. Repertoires were generated with immunoSEQ multiplex PCR, while TCRdb's copy carries only in-frame clones and drops some. The table records 140,000 to 150,000 clones, roughly nine tenths of them present only once. The germline gives CDR1 SGHRS, CDR2 YFSETQ. The ends were cut back, 4 bases at V and 4 bases at J, with 12 bases in the middle. This CDR3 spans 14 amino acids. The chain uses TRBV5-1 and TRBJ2-1; D not resolved. This receptor was identified in an adult in good health. Material: peripheral blood, obtained on day 0 of AZD1222 vaccination. DNA of the CDR3: TGCGCCAGCAGCGCGGAAGGCCATTACAATGAGCAGTTCTTC. It translates to CASSAEGHYNEQFF.